The 5 T cell receptor beta chains below were found in one sample sequenced in a study of cytomegalovirus exposure and HLA in healthy donors. With 60 Vbeta and 13 Jbeta primers, the PCR was carried out. Assay used: immunoSEQ multiplex PCR; TCRdb lists only in-frame clones, some missing. The top ten clones hold approximately 3% of a sample with under 65,000 clones, less than 85% of them seen once. Sequences were obtained from PBMCs. The receptors originated from a young woman in good health and CMV-seronegative.

The CDR3 reads CASEAAGAGLNNSPLHF. CDR3 in DNA: TGTGCCAGCGAGGCTGCGGGGGCGGGCCTTAATAATTCACCCCTCCACTTT. The chain is built from TRBV28 and TRBJ1-6; a weak D match, TRBD1 (6 bases). Germline V CDR1 and CDR2: MDHEN, SYDVKM. With 8 bases removed from V and 5 bases from J, the gap between germline ends came to 22 bases. This CDR3 is 17 amino acids long.

This chain links TRBV10-3 with TRBJ2-1; D possibly corresponds to TRBD2 (6 bases). Trimming took off 4 bases at V and 8 bases at J, with 24 bases between the two ends. Germline V gene lookup returns CDR1 ENHRY and CDR2 SYGVKD. This CDR3 is 17 amino acids long. The CDR3 spells CAISGQPPGLSRDEQFF. CDR3 in DNA: TGTGCCATCAGTGGCCAACCCCCGGGACTTAGTAGAGATGAGCAGTTCTTC.

The V and J genes are TRBV19 and TRBJ2-5; 7 nucleotides align to TRBD2. The CDR3 runs to 15 residues. The junction had 5 bases not matched to a gene; V was cut back by 3 bases and J by 1 base. CDR1 is LNHDA, CDR2 SQIVND, per germline (reference sequence). CDR3 sequence reads: CASSITGGPQETQYF. The CDR3 DNA reads TGTGCCAGTAGTATTACGGGGGGACCCCAAGAGACCCAGTACTTC.

The chain combines TRBV7-3 with TRBJ2-5, with 8 bases matching TRBD1. There are 15 residues in the CDR3. Germline V gives CDR1 SGHTA, CDR2 FQGTGA. The J segment lost 2 bases and the V segment lost 5 bases, leaving 7 bases of the junction unmatched. Written as DNA, the CDR3 is TGTGCCAGCAGCCCCAGGACAGGGTGGCAAGAGACCCAGTACTTC. Its translation: CASSPRTGWQETQYF.

This chain uses TRBV19 with TRBJ1-5, with D possibly TRBD1 on 5 matching bases. V dropped 11 bases and J dropped 1 base, with 15 bases sitting between them. Germline V CDR1 and CDR2: LNHDA, SQIVND (reference sequence). The CDR3 runs to 14 residues. CDR3 protein: CAGSGPYSNQPQHF. CDR3 sequence (DNA): TGTGCCGGATCAGGGCCTTACAGCAATCAGCCCCAGCATTTT. The full variable domain, its missing parts supplied by reference TRBV19 and TRBJ1-5, is DGGITQSPKYLFRKEGQNVTLSCEQNLNHDAMYWYRQDPGQGLRLIYYSQIVNDFQKGDIAEGYSVSREKKESFPLTVTSAQKNPTAFYLCAGSGPYSNQPQHFGDGTRLSIL.